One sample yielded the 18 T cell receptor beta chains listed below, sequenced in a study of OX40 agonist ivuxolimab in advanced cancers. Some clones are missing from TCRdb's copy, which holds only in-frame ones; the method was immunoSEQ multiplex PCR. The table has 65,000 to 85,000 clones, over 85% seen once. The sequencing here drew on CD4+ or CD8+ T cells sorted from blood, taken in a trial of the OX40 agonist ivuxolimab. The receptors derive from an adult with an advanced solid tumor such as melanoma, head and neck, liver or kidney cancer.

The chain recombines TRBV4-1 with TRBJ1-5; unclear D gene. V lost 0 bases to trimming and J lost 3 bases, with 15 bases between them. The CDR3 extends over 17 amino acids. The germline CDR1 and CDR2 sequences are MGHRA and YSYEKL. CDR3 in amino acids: CASSQDRLAGYNQPQHF. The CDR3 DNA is TGCGCCAGCAGCCAAGATAGATTGGCGGGGTACAATCAGCCCCAGCATTTT.

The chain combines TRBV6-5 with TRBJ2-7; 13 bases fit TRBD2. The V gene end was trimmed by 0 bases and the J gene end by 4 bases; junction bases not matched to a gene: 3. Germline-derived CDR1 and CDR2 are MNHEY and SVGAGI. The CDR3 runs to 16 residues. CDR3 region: CASSYSGTSGVYEQYF. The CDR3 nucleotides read TGTGCCAGCAGTTACTCCGGGACTAGCGGGGTTTACGAGCAGTACTTC.

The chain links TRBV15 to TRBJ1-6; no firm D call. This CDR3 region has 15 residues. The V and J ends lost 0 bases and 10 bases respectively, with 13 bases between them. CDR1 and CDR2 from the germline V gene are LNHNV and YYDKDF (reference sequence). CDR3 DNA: TGTGCCACCAGCAGAGAAGGCAGGACTATATCACCCCTCCACTTT. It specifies CATSREGRTISPLHF.

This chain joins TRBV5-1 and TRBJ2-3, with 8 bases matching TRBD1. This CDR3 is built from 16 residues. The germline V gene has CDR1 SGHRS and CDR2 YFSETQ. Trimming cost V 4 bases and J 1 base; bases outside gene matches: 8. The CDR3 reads CASSVEQGVGTDTQYF. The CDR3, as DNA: TGCGCCAGCAGCGTGGAACAGGGGGTCGGCACAGATACGCAGTATTTT.

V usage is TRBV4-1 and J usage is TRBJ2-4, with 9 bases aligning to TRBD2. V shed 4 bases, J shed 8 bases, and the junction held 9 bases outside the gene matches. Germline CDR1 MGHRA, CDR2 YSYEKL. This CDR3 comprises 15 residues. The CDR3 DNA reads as TGCGCCAGCAGCCGTGTTAGCGGGAGTTCACACATTCAGTACTTC. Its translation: CASSRVSGSSHIQYF.

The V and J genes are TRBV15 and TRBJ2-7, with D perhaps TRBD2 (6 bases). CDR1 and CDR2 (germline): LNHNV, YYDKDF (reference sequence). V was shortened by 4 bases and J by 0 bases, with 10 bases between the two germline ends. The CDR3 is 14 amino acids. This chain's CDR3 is CATSTAGSSYEQYF. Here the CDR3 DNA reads TGTGCCACCAGCACCGCGGGGAGCTCCTACGAGCAGTACTTC.

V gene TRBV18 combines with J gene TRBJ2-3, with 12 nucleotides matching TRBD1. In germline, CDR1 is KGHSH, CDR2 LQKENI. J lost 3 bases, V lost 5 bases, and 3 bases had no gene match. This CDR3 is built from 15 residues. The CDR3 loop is CASSEGQGATDTQYF. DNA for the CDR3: TGTGCCAGCTCAGAGGGACAGGGGGCTACAGATACGCAGTATTTT.

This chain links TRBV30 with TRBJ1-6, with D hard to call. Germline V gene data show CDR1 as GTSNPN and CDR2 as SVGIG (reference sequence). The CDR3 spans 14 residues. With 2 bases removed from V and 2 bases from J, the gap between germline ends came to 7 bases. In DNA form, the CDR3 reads TGTGCCTGGAGTCAAGGGCCCTATAATTCACCCCTCCACTTT. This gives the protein CAWSQGPYNSPLHF.

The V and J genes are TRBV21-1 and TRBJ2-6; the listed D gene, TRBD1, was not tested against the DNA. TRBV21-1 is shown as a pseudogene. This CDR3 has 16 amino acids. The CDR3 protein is CASSIDRGQGANVLTF. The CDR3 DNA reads TGTGCCAGCAGCATAGACAGGGGGCAAGGGGCCAACGTCCTGACTTTC.

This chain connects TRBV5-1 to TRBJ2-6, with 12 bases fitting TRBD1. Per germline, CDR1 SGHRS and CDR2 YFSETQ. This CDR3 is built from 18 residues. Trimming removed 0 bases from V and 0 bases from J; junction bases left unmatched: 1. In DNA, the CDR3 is TGCGCCAGCAGCTTGGGGGACAGGGGGCACTCTGGGGCCAACGTCCTGACTTTC. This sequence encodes CASSLGDRGHSGANVLTF.

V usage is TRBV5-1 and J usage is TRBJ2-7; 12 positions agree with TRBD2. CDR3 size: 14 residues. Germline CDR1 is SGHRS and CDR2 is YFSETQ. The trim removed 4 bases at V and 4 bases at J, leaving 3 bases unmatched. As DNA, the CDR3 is TGCGCCAGCAGCCACGGACTAGCGGGATACGAGCAGTACTTC. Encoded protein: CASSHGLAGYEQYF.

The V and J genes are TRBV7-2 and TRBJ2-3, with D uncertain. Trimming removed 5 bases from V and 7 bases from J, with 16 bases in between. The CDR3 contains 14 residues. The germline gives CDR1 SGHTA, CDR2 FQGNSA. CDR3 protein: CASSPGPGINTQYF. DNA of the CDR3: TGTGCCAGCAGCCCAGGACCCGGCATAAATACGCAGTATTTT.

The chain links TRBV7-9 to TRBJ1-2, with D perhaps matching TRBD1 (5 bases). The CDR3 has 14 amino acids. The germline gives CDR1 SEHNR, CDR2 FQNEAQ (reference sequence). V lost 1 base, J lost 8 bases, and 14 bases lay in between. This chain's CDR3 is CASSLEGREVGYTF. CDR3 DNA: TGTGCCAGCAGCTTAGAGGGCAGGGAGGTCGGCTACACCTTC.

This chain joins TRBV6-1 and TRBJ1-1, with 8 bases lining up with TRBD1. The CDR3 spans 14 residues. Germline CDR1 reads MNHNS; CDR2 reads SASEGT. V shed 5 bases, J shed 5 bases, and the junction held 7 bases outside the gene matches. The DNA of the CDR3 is TGTGCCAGCAGTTCACAGGGGGGAGGGACTGAAGCTTTCTTT. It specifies CASSSQGGGTEAFF.

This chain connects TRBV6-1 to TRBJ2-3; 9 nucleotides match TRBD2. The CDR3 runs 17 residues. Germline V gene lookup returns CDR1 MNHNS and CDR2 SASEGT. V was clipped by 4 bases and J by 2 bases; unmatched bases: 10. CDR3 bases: TGTGCCAGCAGTGCCTCTAGCGGGGTGCTCAACACAGATACGCAGTATTTT. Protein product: CASSASSGVLNTDTQYF.

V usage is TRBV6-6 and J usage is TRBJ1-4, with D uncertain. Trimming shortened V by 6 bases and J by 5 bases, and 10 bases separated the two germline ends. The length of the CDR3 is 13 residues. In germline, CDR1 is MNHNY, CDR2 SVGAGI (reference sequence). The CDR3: CASSRVLNEKLFF. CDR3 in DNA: TGTGCCAGCAGCCGGGTGCTAAATGAAAAACTGTTTTTT.

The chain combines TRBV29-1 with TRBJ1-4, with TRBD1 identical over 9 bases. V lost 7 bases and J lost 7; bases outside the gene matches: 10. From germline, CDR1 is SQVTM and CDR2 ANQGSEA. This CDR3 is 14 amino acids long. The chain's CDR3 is CSAAPGTGSEKLFF. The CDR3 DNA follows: TGCAGCGCCGCCCCCGGGACAGGGAGTGAAAAACTGTTTTTT.

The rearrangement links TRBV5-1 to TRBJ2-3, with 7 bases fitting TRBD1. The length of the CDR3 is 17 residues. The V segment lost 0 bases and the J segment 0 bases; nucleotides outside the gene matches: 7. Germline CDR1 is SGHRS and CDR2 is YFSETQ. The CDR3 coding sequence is TGCGCCAGCAGCTTGGGGACAGGTCCTCCTAGCACAGATACGCAGTATTTT. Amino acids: CASSLGTGPPSTDTQYF. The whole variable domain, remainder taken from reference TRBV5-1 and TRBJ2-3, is KAGVTQTPRYLIKTRGQQVTLSCSPISGHRSVSWYQQTPGQGLQFLFEYFSETQRNKGNFPGRFSGRQFSNSRSEMNVSTLELGDSALYLCASSLGTGPPSTDTQYFGPGTRLTVL.